The rows below give T cell receptor beta chains drawn from one sample of a study of blood T cell repertoires in COVID-19. The method was immunoSEQ multiplex PCR; TCRdb's version includes in-frame clones alone and lacks a portion of them. The sample lists 250,000 to 400,000 clones, 90% occurring once. The sequenced material came from peripheral blood. Every receptor here comes from a woman younger than 45 with COVID-19, enrolled during active disease. Each CDR3 is given with its conserved first and last residue. Size tells how often a clone was seen (once, few, many) or the class of an expanded clone, and some rows leave it out.

j_call: TRBJ2-1
v_call: TRBV19
clone_size: once
cdr3_aa: CASSINVGGYNEQFF

j_call: TRBJ2-4
v_call: TRBV27
clone_size: NA
cdr3_aa: CASSLSSGTGAKNIQYF

j_call: TRBJ1-1
v_call: TRBV5-6
clone_size: once
cdr3_aa: CASSLGGRESFF

j_call: TRBJ2-3
v_call: TRBV10-3
clone_size: NA
cdr3_aa: CAISAGQDTDTQYF

j_call: TRBJ1-1
v_call: TRBV16
clone_size: NA
cdr3_aa: CASSLPQGAVTEAFF

j_call: TRBJ2-1
v_call: TRBV5-6
clone_size: few
cdr3_aa: CASSGGRSYNEQFF

j_call: TRBJ2-1
v_call: TRBV30
clone_size: NA
cdr3_aa: CAWTWGGYNEQFF

j_call: TRBJ1-3
v_call: TRBV11-2
clone_size: NA
cdr3_aa: CASSLDVRSSGNTIYF

j_call: TRBJ1-4
v_call: TRBV23-1
clone_size: NA
cdr3_aa: CASSQYWSMRQGTEKLFF

j_call: TRBJ1-4
v_call: TRBV9
clone_size: NA
cdr3_aa: CASSEGTATNEKLFF

j_call: TRBJ2-2
v_call: TRBV5-4
clone_size: NA
cdr3_aa: CASSGGPGELFF

j_call: TRBJ2-4
v_call: TRBV6-1
clone_size: NA
cdr3_aa: CASSEQLLAKNIQYF

j_call: TRBJ2-5
v_call: TRBV28
clone_size: NA
cdr3_aa: CASSSPGTGRETQYF

j_call: TRBJ1-2
v_call: TRBV10-3
clone_size: NA
cdr3_aa: CAIRQGEDGYTF

j_call: TRBJ2-6
v_call: TRBV5-1
clone_size: NA
cdr3_aa: CATPDRGRIGANVLTF

j_call: TRBJ2-7
v_call: TRBV30
clone_size: NA
cdr3_aa: CAWKGPITPGEQYF

j_call: TRBJ1-2
v_call: TRBV10-3
clone_size: once
cdr3_aa: CAISEAQGVDYTF

j_call: TRBJ2-5
v_call: TRBV12-2
clone_size: NA
cdr3_aa: CASRLWAGEGVETQYF

j_call: TRBJ1-1
v_call: TRBV7-9
clone_size: NA
cdr3_aa: CASRGQFNTEAFF

j_call: TRBJ2-5
v_call: TRBV5-1
clone_size: NA
cdr3_aa: CASSFGTSEGETQYF

j_call: TRBJ2-1
v_call: TRBV19
clone_size: NA
cdr3_aa: CASSPTSGTLYNEQFF

j_call: TRBJ1-2
v_call: TRBV3-1/TRBV3-2
clone_size: NA
cdr3_aa: CASSLGQMTAYGYTF

j_call: TRBJ2-7
v_call: TRBV27
clone_size: NA
cdr3_aa: CASSLSAGETYEQYF

j_call: TRBJ2-3
v_call: TRBV5-6
clone_size: NA
cdr3_aa: CASSLWKAGVSQGYF

j_call: TRBJ1-1
v_call: TRBV15
clone_size: NA
cdr3_aa: CATSSETLQVNTEAFF

j_call: TRBJ2-1
v_call: TRBV2
clone_size: NA
cdr3_aa: CASSVSAGRVENEQFF

j_call: TRBJ1-1
v_call: TRBV29-1
clone_size: once
cdr3_aa: CSVEDSAGTEAFF

j_call: TRBJ1-3
v_call: TRBV14
clone_size: NA
cdr3_aa: CASARGNFGNTIYF

j_call: TRBJ2-3
v_call: TRBV5-1
clone_size: NA
cdr3_aa: CASSLGASGSGADTQYF

j_call: TRBJ1-2
v_call: TRBV13
clone_size: NA
cdr3_aa: CASKINRGWYGYTF

j_call: TRBJ1-2
v_call: TRBV6-5
clone_size: NA
cdr3_aa: CASRGQANYGYTF

j_call: TRBJ2-3
v_call: TRBV5-1
clone_size: NA
cdr3_aa: CASSTLGRETSDTQYF

j_call: TRBJ2-2
v_call: TRBV6-5
clone_size: NA
cdr3_aa: CASSSGSNTGELFF

j_call: TRBJ1-1
v_call: TRBV2
clone_size: NA
cdr3_aa: CASTDQTGLGTEAFF

j_call: TRBJ1-1
v_call: TRBV6-5
clone_size: NA
cdr3_aa: CATHGLTEAFF

j_call: TRBJ1-1
v_call: TRBV5-1
clone_size: once
cdr3_aa: CASSLAGALGLERGDTEAFF

j_call: TRBJ1-1
v_call: TRBV18
clone_size: few
cdr3_aa: CASSPGQGLRGTEAFF

j_call: TRBJ1-4
v_call: TRBV4-2
clone_size: NA
cdr3_aa: CASSPQGGTTNEKLFF

j_call: TRBJ1-1
v_call: TRBV12-3/TRBV12-4
clone_size: NA
cdr3_aa: CASSGQLNTEAFF

j_call: TRBJ2-2
v_call: TRBV5-6
clone_size: NA
cdr3_aa: CASSVPSGRNTGELFF

j_call: TRBJ1-4
v_call: TRBV5-6
clone_size: NA
cdr3_aa: CASSSGGDSEKLFF

j_call: TRBJ1-1
v_call: TRBV7-8
clone_size: NA
cdr3_aa: CASSLVAGGLNTEAFF

j_call: TRBJ1-6
v_call: TRBV19
clone_size: NA
cdr3_aa: CASSTGQNSPLHF